Below are 5 T cell receptor beta chains sequenced from a single sample in a study of naive and memory T cell subsets listed by TCRdb under 2017. Library method: UMI-ligation and nested PCR. The listed sequencing device is Illumina MiSeq. The beta constant-region primer consisted of an equimolar mixture of two oligonucleotides that together covered TRBC1 and TRBC2. Four rounds of PCR were used to amplify ligated cDNA, with nested alpha and beta constant-region primers being used together with the SP2 primer. The raw public data were reprocessed by TCRdb itself: fastp quality trimming at Q25, MiXCR clonotype calling, in-frame beta chains only. Each entry merges the rows of one CDR3 protein and shows their most common DNA and genes. The sample data list approximately 4,500 distinct CDR3 sequences, and 4% to 6% of these were observed just once. The ten top clones hold 20% to 30% of the sample. Material: effector memory CD8+ T cells from blood. What this sample's cell subset or site label stands for: effector memory, CD45RA- CD27-. The origin of the receptors is a human donor in good health.

This chain uses TRBV19 with TRBJ1-1; D ambiguous. CDR1 and CDR2 from the germline V gene are LNHDA and SQIVND (reference sequence). Trimming cost V 3 bases and J 8 bases, with 13 bases left between them. The CDR3 is 13 residues long. The CDR3 bases are TGTGCCAGTAGTATGGGAGGACTAAAGGAAGCTTTCTTT. It specifies CASSMGGLKEAFF.

In its sample, this clonotype is hyperexpanded. The V gene is TRBV11-2, the J gene TRBJ2-5; D gene ambiguous. Germline lookup yields CDR1 SGHAT and CDR2 FQNNGV. Trimming removed 2 bases from V and 2 bases from J, with 6 bases in between. The CDR3 spans 13 residues. The CDR3 protein is CASSLWNQETQYF. DNA for the CDR3: TGTGCCAGCAGCTTATGGAATCAAGAGACCCAGTACTTC.

This clonotype was seen at least ten times. The chain uses TRBV30 and TRBJ2-5; D is undetermined. This CDR3 comprises 15 residues. Trimming shortened V by 2 bases and J by 3 bases, and 16 bases separated the two germline ends. CDR1 and CDR2 from the germline V gene are GTSNPN and SVGIG (reference sequence). CDR3 in amino acids: CAWSTPRTYKETQYF. In DNA, the CDR3 is TGTGCCTGGAGTACCCCGCGGACGTACAAAGAGACCCAGTACTTC.

In its sample, this clonotype ranks as medium-sized. The V gene is TRBV20-1, the J gene TRBJ2-7; D is undetermined. V dropped 6 bases and J dropped 1 base, with 7 bases sitting between them. This CDR3 is built from 11 residues. Germline V CDR1 and CDR2: DFQATT, SNEGSKA (reference sequence). CDR3 amino acids: CSALSSYEQYF. The CDR3 DNA is TGCAGTGCCCTTAGTTCCTACGAGCAGTACTTC.

Only a few counts were recorded for this clonotype. In nucleotides, the CDR3 is TGTGCCACCAGCAGAGATTTTGCTATAGGGGGCACTGAAGCTTTCTTT. Its translation is CATSRDFAIGGTEAFF. The chain carries TRBV15 and TRBJ1-1, with TRBD1 as a possible D gene (6 bases). CDR1 and CDR2 (germline): LNHNV, YYDKDF (reference sequence). This CDR3 is built from 16 residues. V gave up 0 bases and J gave up 4 bases, with 15 bases separating them. Full variable domain (missing parts from reference TRBV15 and TRBJ1-1): DAMVIQNPRYQVTQFGKPVTLSCSQTLNHNVMYWYQQKSSQAPKLLFHYYDKDFNNEADTPDNFQSRRPNTSFCFLDIRSPGLGDTAMYLCATSRDFAIGGTEAFFGQGTRLTVV.